Listed below are T cell receptor beta chains from one sample, sequenced in a study of breast tumors, draining lymph nodes, adjacent tissues. TCRdb re-called the multiplex PCR reads through MiXCR, storing one row per CDR3 protein. This table holds approximately 90,000 distinct CDR3 sequences, more than 25% found once. Sequenced: axillary lymph node tissue. These receptors were obtained from a female donor with breast cancer. Some clones in this sample may be carry-over from other donors' samples. Both conserved end residues are part of each CDR3. D genes are given only for firm matches. Clone size, where shown, is once, few, many, or a class for clones that have expanded.

j_gene | abundance | d_gene | v_gene | CDR3nt | CDR3aa
TRBJ2-3 | many | TRBD2 | TRBV10-3 | TGTGCCATCAGTGAGTCGACTACGACTAGCGGGAGAGATACGCAGTATTTT | CAISESTTTSGRDTQYF
TRBJ2-5 | many | TRBD1 | TRBV7-9 | TGTGCCAGCAGCTTCTTCGTGGGACAGTCCTACCAAGAGACCCAGTACTTC | CASSFFVGQSYQETQYF
TRBJ1-5 | . | TRBD1 | TRBV4-2 | TGTGCCAGCAGCCCTGGGACAGGGCACCAGCCCCAGCATTTT | CASSPGTGHQPQHF
TRBJ1-2 | many | TRBD1 | TRBV5-1 | TGCGCCAGCAGCTTGGGAGAACAGGGGGGCTACACCTTC | CASSLGEQGGYTF
TRBJ2-2 | . | . | TRBV12-3/TRBV12-4 | . | CASSAGTAYEQYFGELFF
TRBJ1-4 | . | TRBD1 | TRBV20-1 | TGCAGTGCGAAGCCTGACAGGGGGTTGTCGGTCGAAAAACTGTTTTTT | CSAKPDRGLSVEKLFF
TRBJ1-4 | many | TRBD1 | TRBV2 | TGTGCCAGCGATAGACAGGGGACTAATGAAAAACTGTTTTTT | CASDRQGTNEKLFF
TRBJ2-7 | . | . | TRBV7-2 | TGTGCCAGCAGCCCACTCTGGTCCAGCGGACGGTCGACCCTCGAGCAGTACTTC | CASSPLWSSGRSTLEQYF
TRBJ2-7 | many | . | TRBV20-1 | TGCAGTGCCCCGGGGGACAAGAGCTCCTACGAGCAGTACTTC | CSAPGDKSSYEQYF
TRBJ2-5 | many | TRBD1 | TRBV6-1 | TGTGCCAGCAGAACGACCTTTGACAGGGCAGAGACCCAGTACTTC | CASRTTFDRAETQYF
TRBJ2-3 | . | . | TRBV5-1 | TGCGCCAGCAGCTTGGGAGGTGTAAATACGCAGTATTTT | CASSLGGVNTQYF
TRBJ2-2 | many | TRBD1 | TRBV7-8 | TGTGCCAGCAGCTCATTAACGGGGACAGGATCTTTCACCGGGGAGCTGTTTTTT | CASSSLTGTGSFTGELFF
TRBJ2-6 | many | . | TRBV11-1 | TGTGCCAGCAGCTTAGGTGCACCCTCTGGGGCCAACGTCCTGACTTTC | CASSLGAPSGANVLTF
TRBJ2-2 | many | . | TRBV24-1 | TGTGCCACCAGTGCCCTCGGGGGACAGAACACCGGGGAGCTGTTTTTT | CATSALGGQNTGELFF
TRBJ2-1 | many | TRBD2 | TRBV14 | TGTGCCAGCAGCCAAACGTGGACTAGCGCTTCTAAGCAGTTCTTC | CASSQTWTSASKQFF
TRBJ1-4 | few | TRBD1 | TRBV30 | TGTGCCCGGACAGGGGGAAATAATGAAAAACTGTTTTTT | CARTGGNNEKLFF
TRBJ2-3 | many | . | TRBV20-1 | TGCAGTGCTGAACAGGGTAGCACAGATACGCAGTATTTT | CSAEQGSTDTQYF
TRBJ2-7 | many | . | TRBV7-2 | TGTGCCAGCAGCTTATTCCTACCGGGACACTACGAGCAGTACTTC | CASSLFLPGHYEQYF
TRBJ2-4 | . | TRBD2 | TRBV6-1 | TGTGCCAGCAGTGAAGTAACGGGAGGGCTGATTCGCGCCAAAAACATTCAGTACTTC | CASSEVTGGLIRAKNIQYF
TRBJ2-5 | many | TRBD1 | TRBV18 | TGTGCCAGTTCGCAGGGGGCAGAGACCCAGTACTTC | CASSQGAETQYF
TRBJ2-3 | many | TRBD2 | TRBV7-8 | TGTGCCAGCAGCTTAACTAGCGCAACCACAGATACGCAGTATTTT | CASSLTSATTDTQYF
TRBJ2-6 | . | . | TRBV7-3 | TGTGCCAGCAGCCGTGGGGGCTCTGGGGCCAACGTCCTGACTTTC | CASSRGGSGANVLTF
TRBJ2-5 | . | . | TRBV5-5 | TGTGCCACCAGCCTCAGGGCGGCCAGACAAGAGACCCAGTACTTC | CATSLRAARQETQYF
TRBJ2-3 | few | TRBD2 | TRBV20-1 | TGCGGTGCCAGCGGGAGTGGAGCCACAGATACGCAGTATTTT | CGASGSGATDTQYF